A selection of T cell receptor beta chains follows, all from one sample in a study of blood T cell repertoires in COVID-19. The assay was immunoSEQ multiplex PCR, and TCRdb's table has in-frame clones only and misses some. Of about 85,000 clones in the sample, around 91% were seen once. Sequenced: peripheral blood. These receptors were obtained from a woman older than 75 with active or convalescent COVID-19. CDR3s include the opening cysteine and the closing phenylalanine or tryptophan. Fields, in order: J gene, V gene, D gene, clone size, CDR3 DNA, CDR3 protein. D genes are given only for firm matches. Some rows have no size entry. The others give once, few or many, or a class for an expanded clone.

j_gene: TRBJ2-3
v_gene: TRBV7-2
d_gene: NA
abundance: NA
CDR3nt: TGTGCCAGCAGCGCCCAAGAGGGTACGCAGTATTTT
CDR3aa: CASSAQEGTQYF

j_gene: TRBJ1-1
v_gene: TRBV9
d_gene: NA
abundance: NA
CDR3nt: TGTGCCAGCAGCGTAGGGCATCTTATGAACACTGAAGCTTTCTTT
CDR3aa: CASSVGHLMNTEAFF

j_gene: TRBJ2-5
v_gene: TRBV18
d_gene: NA
abundance: NA
CDR3nt: TGTGCCAGCTCACCCCCTATGGAGACCCAGTACTTC
CDR3aa: CASSPPMETQYF

j_gene: TRBJ2-7
v_gene: TRBV18
d_gene: NA
abundance: NA
CDR3nt: TGTGCCAGCTCACCGACACAGGGAGGGGAGCAGTACTTC
CDR3aa: CASSPTQGGEQYF

j_gene: TRBJ1-2
v_gene: TRBV5-1
d_gene: NA
abundance: once
CDR3nt: TGCGCCAGCAGCTTGGGGACAAGTTCTAACTATGGCTACACCTTC
CDR3aa: CASSLGTSSNYGYTF

j_gene: TRBJ1-1
v_gene: TRBV28
d_gene: TRBD1
abundance: NA
CDR3nt: TGTGCCAGCAGCTTGACAGGGGGCTTGTGGACTGAAGCTTTCTTT
CDR3aa: CASSLTGGLWTEAFF

j_gene: TRBJ1-4
v_gene: TRBV7-2
d_gene: TRBD1
abundance: NA
CDR3nt: TGTGCCAGCAGCTTCGGGACAGTTCAGGAAAAACTGTTTTTT
CDR3aa: CASSFGTVQEKLFF

j_gene: TRBJ2-2
v_gene: TRBV28
d_gene: NA
abundance: NA
CDR3nt: TGTGCCAGCAGCCCTCCGGGGATCGGTGTAGGGGAGCTGTTTTTT
CDR3aa: CASSPPGIGVGELFF

j_gene: TRBJ1-2
v_gene: TRBV7-2
d_gene: NA
abundance: NA
CDR3nt: TGTGCCAGCAGGGGGGGGGACACCTGGGCTTATAGTGGCTACACCTTC
CDR3aa: CASRGGDTWAYSGYTF

j_gene: TRBJ2-7
v_gene: TRBV30
d_gene: TRBD2
abundance: NA
CDR3nt: TGTGCCTGGAGTGGCGGGGGAACCTCCTACGAGCAGTACTTC
CDR3aa: CAWSGGGTSYEQYF

j_gene: TRBJ1-5
v_gene: TRBV10-3
d_gene: TRBD1
abundance: NA
CDR3nt: TGTGCCATCAGTGTCACAGGGGGGAATCAGCCCCAGCATTTT
CDR3aa: CAISVTGGNQPQHF

j_gene: TRBJ2-1
v_gene: TRBV28
d_gene: TRBD2
abundance: NA
CDR3nt: TGTGCCAGCAAGAGCGGGAGCCCTAAGAATGAGCAGTTCTTC
CDR3aa: CASKSGSPKNEQFF

j_gene: TRBJ2-4
v_gene: TRBV10-3
d_gene: NA
abundance: NA
CDR3nt: TGTGCCATCAGCGCGACAGTTGAGGACATTCAGTACTTC
CDR3aa: CAISATVEDIQYF

j_gene: TRBJ1-4
v_gene: TRBV6-2/TRBV6-3
d_gene: NA
abundance: NA
CDR3nt: TGTGCCAGCAGTTTCCGGTTAACTAATGAAAAACTGTTTTTT
CDR3aa: CASSFRLTNEKLFF

j_gene: TRBJ2-3
v_gene: TRBV10-3
d_gene: NA
abundance: NA
CDR3nt: TGTGCCACGTCGCGGCTCGACCCTAGCACAGATACGCAGTATTTT
CDR3aa: CATSRLDPSTDTQYF

j_gene: TRBJ2-2
v_gene: TRBV6-5
d_gene: NA
abundance: NA
CDR3nt: TGTGCCAGCATTGGATTAGCTGCGAACACCGGGGAGCTGTTTTTT
CDR3aa: CASIGLAANTGELFF

j_gene: TRBJ1-5
v_gene: TRBV28
d_gene: NA
abundance: NA
CDR3nt: TGTGCCAGCAGTCCTGAGACAGGCCGCAATCAGCCCCAGCATTTT
CDR3aa: CASSPETGRNQPQHF

j_gene: TRBJ1-6
v_gene: TRBV4-3
d_gene: NA
abundance: NA
CDR3nt: TGCGCCAGCAGCCAAGATTATGCAGGGCTCAACTCACCCCTCCACTTT
CDR3aa: CASSQDYAGLNSPLHF

j_gene: TRBJ1-6
v_gene: TRBV10-3
d_gene: NA
abundance: NA
CDR3nt: TGTGCCATCAGTGAAGGGAGCTCCTATAATTCACCCCTCCACTTT
CDR3aa: CAISEGSSYNSPLHF

j_gene: TRBJ2-1
v_gene: TRBV9
d_gene: TRBD2
abundance: NA
CDR3nt: TGTGCCAGCAGCGTTGGGCACAGCGGGAAGACCCGCCATGAGCAGTTCTTC
CDR3aa: CASSVGHSGKTRHEQFF

j_gene: TRBJ2-5
v_gene: TRBV18
d_gene: NA
abundance: NA
CDR3nt: TGTGCCAGCTCACCGGAGACCCAAGAGACCCAGTACTTC
CDR3aa: CASSPETQETQYF

j_gene: TRBJ1-1
v_gene: TRBV19
d_gene: TRBD1
abundance: NA
CDR3nt: TGTGCCAGCCTCAGGGGGCGAACTGAAGCTTTCTTT
CDR3aa: CASLRGRTEAFF